The present entry profiles one T cell receptor (beta chain) with its context. The data stem from a study of blood T cell repertoires in COVID-19. Trimming removed 2 bases at V and 1 base at J, with 8 bases between. Germline V lookup: CDR1 MNHEY, CDR2 SMNVEV (reference sequence). The CDR3 consists of 14 residues. Sequenced by immunoSEQ multiplex PCR; TCRdb stores in-frame clones only, minus some. Among approximately 220,000 clones listed, 86% were seen once. The study recruited people aged about 18 to 90 years across about two dozen US areas. Participants' own reports of clinical history determined their cohort assignment.

The chain uses TRBV27 and TRBJ1-1, with D maybe TRBD1 (6 bases). Specimen: PBMCs or T cells enriched from blood (not recorded which). The sequence was obtained from a woman aged 30 to 39 who had been exposed to COVID-19. CDR3: CASSLMGANTEAFF. DNA of the CDR3: TGTGCCAGCAGTTTAATGGGGGCGAACACTGAAGCTTTCTTT.